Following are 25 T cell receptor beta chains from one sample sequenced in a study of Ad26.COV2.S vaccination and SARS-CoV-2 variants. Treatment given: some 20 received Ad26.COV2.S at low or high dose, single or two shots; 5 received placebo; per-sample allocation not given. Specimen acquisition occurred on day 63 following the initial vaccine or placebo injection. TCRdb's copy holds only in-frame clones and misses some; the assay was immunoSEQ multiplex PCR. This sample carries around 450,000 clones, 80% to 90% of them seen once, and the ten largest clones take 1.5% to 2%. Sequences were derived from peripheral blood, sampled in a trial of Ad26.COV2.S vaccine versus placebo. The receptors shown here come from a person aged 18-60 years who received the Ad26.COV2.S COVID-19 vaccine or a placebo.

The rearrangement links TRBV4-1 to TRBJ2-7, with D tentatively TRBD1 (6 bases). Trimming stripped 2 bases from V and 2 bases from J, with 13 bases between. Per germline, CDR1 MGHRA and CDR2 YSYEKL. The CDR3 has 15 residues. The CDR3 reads CASSQQQGAPYEQYF. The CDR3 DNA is TGCGCCAGCAGCCAACAACAGGGCGCACCCTACGAGCAGTACTTC.

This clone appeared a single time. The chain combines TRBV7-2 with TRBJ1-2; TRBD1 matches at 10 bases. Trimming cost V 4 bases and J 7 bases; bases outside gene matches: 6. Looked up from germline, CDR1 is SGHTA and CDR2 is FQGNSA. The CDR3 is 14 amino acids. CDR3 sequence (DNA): TGTGCCAGCAGCTCTCGACAGGGGGCAGTTGGCTACACCTTC. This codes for CASSSRQGAVGYTF.

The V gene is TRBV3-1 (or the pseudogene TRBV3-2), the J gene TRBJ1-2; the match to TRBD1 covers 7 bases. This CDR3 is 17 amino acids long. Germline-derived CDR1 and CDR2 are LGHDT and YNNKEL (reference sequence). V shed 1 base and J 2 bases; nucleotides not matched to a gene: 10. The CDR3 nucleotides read TGTGCCAGCAGCCAAGTCCCCTCTACGGGACAGAACTATGGCTACACCTTC. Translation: CASSQVPSTGQNYGYTF.

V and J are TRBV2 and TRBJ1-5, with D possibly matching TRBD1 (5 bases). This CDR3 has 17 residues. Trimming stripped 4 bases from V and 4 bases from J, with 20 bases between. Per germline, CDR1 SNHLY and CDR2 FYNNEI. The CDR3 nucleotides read TGTGCCAGCAGTGTCGCTCCAGACAGCAGCCGGAATCAGCCCCAGCATTTT. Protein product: CASSVAPDSSRNQPQHF.

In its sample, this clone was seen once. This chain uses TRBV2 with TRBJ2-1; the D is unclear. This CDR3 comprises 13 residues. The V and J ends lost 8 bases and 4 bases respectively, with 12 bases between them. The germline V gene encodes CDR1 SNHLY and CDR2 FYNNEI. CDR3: CASGYRAYNEQFF. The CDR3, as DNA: TGTGCCAGCGGGTATCGGGCGTACAATGAGCAGTTCTTC.

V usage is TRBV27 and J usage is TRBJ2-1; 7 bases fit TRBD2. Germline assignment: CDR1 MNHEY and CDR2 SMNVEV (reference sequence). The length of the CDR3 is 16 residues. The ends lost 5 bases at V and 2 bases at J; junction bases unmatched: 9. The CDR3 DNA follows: TGTGCCAGCAGTCACCCACTAGGACTAGCCTACAATGAGCAGTTCTTC. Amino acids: CASSHPLGLAYNEQFF.

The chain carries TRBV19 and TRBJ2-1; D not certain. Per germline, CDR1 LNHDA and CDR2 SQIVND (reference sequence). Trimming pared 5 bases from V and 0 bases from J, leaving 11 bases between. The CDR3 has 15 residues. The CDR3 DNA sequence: TGTGCCAGTAGTTCAGGCGGTAGCTCCTACAATGAGCAGTTCTTC. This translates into CASSSGGSSYNEQFF.

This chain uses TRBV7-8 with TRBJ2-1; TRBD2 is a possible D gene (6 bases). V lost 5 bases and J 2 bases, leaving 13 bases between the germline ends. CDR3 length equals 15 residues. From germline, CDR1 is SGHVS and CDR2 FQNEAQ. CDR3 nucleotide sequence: TGTGCCAGCAGCAAACTAGCTCAGACCTACAATGAGCAGTTCTTC. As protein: CASSKLAQTYNEQFF. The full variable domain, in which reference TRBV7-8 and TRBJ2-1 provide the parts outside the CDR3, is GAGVSQSPRYKVAKRGQDVALRCDPISGHVSLFWYQQALGQGPEFLTYFQNEAQLDKSGLPSDRFFAERPEGSVSTLKIQRTQQEDSAVYLCASSKLAQTYNEQFFGPGTRLTVL.

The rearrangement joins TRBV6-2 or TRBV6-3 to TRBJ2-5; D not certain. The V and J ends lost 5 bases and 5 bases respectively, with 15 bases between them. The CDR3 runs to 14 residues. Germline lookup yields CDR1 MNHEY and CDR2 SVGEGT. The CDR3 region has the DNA TGTGCCAGCAGTGTTGAGGTCCTTGGGGAGACCCAGTACTTC. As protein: CASSVEVLGETQYF.

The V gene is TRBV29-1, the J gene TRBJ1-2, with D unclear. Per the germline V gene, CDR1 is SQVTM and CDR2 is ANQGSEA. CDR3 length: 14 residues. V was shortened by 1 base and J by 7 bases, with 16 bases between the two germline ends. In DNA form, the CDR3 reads TGCAGCGTTGAAGTGGTCCAGGCGGGTGGTGGCTACACCTTC. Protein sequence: CSVEVVQAGGGYTF.

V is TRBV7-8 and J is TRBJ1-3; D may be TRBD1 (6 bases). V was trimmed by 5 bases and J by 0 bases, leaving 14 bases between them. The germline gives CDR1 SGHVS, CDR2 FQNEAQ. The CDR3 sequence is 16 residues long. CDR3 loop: CASSPRGEGSGNTIYF. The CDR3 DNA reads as TGTGCCAGCAGCCCGAGGGGGGAAGGCTCTGGAAACACCATATATTTT.

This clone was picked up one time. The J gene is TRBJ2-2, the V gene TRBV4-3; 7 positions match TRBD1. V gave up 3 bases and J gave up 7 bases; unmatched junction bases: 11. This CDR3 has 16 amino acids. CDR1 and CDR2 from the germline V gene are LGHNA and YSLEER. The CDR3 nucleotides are TGCGCCAGCAGCCAGGCTAACAGGGGTTCCGTCGGGGAGCTGTTTTTT. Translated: CASSQANRGSVGELFF.

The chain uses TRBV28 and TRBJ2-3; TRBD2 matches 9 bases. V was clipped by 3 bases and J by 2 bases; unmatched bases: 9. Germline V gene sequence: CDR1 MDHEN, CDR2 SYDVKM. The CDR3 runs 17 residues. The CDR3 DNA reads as TGTGCCAGCAGTTTGAAATCTGCGGGAGGGATCACAGATACGCAGTATTTT. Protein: CASSLKSAGGITDTQYF.

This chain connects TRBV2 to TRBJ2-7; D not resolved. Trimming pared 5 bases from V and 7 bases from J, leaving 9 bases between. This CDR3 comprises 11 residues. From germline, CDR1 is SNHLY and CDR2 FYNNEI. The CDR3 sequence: CASSRSEEQYF. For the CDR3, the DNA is TGTGCCAGCAGTCGATCGGAGGAGCAGTACTTC. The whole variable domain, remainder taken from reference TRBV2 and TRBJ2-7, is EPEVTQTPSHQVTQMGQEVILRCVPISNHLYFYWYRQILGQKVEFLVSFYNNEISEKSEIFDDQFSVERPDGSNFTLKIRSTKLEDSAMYFCASSRSEEQYFGPGTRLTVT.

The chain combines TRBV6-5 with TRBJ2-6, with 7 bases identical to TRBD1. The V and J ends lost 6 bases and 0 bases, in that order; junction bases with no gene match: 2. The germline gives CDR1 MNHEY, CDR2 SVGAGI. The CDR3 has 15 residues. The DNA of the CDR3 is TGTGCCAGCAGAACAGGGGCCTCTGGGGCCAACGTCCTGACTTTC. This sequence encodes CASRTGASGANVLTF.

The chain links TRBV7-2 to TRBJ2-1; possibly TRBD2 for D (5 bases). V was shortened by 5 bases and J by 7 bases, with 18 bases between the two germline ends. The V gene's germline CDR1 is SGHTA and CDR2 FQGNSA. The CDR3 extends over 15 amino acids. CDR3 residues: CASSPLGGWENEQFF. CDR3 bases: TGTGCCAGCAGCCCACTGGGCGGGTGGGAGAATGAGCAGTTCTTC.

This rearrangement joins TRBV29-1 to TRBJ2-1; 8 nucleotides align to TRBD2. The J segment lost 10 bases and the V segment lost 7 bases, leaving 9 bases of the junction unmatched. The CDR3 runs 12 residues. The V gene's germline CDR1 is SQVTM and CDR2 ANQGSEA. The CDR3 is CSAPGGAQEQFF. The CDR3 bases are TGCAGCGCCCCCGGGGGGGCCCAAGAGCAGTTCTTC.

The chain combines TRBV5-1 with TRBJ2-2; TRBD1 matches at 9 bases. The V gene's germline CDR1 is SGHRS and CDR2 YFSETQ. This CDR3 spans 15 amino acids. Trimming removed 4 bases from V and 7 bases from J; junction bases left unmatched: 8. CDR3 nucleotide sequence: TGCGCCAGCAGCCCCGGGACAGGGCGGATCGGGGAGCTGTTTTTT. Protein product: CASSPGTGRIGELFF.

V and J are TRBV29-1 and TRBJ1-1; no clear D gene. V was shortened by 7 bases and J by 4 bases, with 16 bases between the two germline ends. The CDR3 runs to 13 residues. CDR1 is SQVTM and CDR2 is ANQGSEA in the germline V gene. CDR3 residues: CSALGWGATEAFF. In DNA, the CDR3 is TGCAGCGCTCTGGGGTGGGGAGCCACTGAAGCTTTCTTT. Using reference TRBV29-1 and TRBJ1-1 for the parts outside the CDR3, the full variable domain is SAVISQKPSRDICQRGTSLTIQCQVDSQVTMMFWYRQQPGQSLTLIATANQGSEATYESGFVIDKFPISRPNLTFSTLTVSNMSPEDSSIYLCSALGWGATEAFFGQGTRLTVV.

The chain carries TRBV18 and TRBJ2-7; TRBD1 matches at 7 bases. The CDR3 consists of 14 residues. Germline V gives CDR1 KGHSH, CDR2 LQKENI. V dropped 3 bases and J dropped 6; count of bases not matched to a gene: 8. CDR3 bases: TGTGCCAGCTCACCCCATGCAGGGGGTGGCGAGCAGTACTTC. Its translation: CASSPHAGGGEQYF.

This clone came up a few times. CDR3 sequence reads: CASSLTAGDTEAFF. CDR3 sequence (DNA): TGTGCCAGCAGCTTGACAGCCGGGGACACTGAAGCTTTCTTT. This rearrangement joins TRBV11-3 to TRBJ1-1; tentatively, D is TRBD1 (5 bases). This CDR3 spans 14 amino acids. Deletions cut 3 bases from V and 3 bases from J, with 11 bases between. Germline CDR1 SGHNT, CDR2 YENEEA.

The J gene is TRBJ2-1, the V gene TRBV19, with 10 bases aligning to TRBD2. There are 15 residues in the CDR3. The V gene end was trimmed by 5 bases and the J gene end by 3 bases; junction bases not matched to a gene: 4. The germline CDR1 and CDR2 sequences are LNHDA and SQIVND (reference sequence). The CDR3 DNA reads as TGTGCCAGTAGTTCGACTAGCGGGTACTACAATGAGCAGTTCTTC. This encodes CASSSTSGYYNEQFF.

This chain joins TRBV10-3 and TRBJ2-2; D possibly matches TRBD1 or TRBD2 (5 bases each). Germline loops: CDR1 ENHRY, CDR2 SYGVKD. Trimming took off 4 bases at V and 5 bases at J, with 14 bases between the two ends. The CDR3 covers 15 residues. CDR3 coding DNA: TGTGCCATCAGTGGACTGGTCGAGGGGACCGGGGAGCTGTTTTTT. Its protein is CAISGLVEGTGELFF.

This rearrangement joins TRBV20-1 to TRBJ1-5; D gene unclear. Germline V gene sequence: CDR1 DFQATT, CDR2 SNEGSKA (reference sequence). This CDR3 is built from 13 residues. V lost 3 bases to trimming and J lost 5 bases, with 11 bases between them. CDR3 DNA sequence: TGCAGTGCTAGTTATGATACTTATCAGCCCCAGCATTTT. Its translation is CSASYDTYQPQHF.

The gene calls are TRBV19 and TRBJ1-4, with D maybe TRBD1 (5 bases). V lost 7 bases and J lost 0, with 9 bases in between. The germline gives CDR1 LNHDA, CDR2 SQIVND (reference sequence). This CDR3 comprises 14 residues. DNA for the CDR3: TGTGCCAGTATCGGGACCACAACTAATGAAAAACTGTTTTTT. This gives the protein CASIGTTTNEKLFF.